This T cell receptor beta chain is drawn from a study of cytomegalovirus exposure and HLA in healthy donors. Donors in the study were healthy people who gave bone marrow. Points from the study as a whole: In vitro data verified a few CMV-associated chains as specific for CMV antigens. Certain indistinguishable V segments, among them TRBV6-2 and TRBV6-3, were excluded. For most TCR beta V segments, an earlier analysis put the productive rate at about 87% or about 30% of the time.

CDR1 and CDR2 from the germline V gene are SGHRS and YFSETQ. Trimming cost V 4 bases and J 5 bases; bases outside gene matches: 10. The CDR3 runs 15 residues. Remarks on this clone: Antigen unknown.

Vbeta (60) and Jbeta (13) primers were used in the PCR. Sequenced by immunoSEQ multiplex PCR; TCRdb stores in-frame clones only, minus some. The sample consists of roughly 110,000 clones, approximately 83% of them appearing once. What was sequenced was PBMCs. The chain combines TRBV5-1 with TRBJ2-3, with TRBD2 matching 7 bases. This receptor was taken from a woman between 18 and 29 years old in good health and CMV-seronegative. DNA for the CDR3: TGCGCCAGCAGCCCTTTTCCAGCGGGGCTAGATACGCAGTATTTT. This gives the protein CASSPFPAGLDTQYF. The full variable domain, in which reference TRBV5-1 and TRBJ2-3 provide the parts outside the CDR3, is KAGVTQTPRYLIKTRGQQVTLSCSPISGHRSVSWYQQTPGQGLQFLFEYFSETQRNKGNFPGRFSGRQFSNSRSEMNVSTLELGDSALYLCASSPFPAGLDTQYFGPGTRLTVL.